This record concerns one TCR beta chain sequence. The sample originates from a study of blood T cell repertoires in COVID-19. Whole-study context: Samples of COVID-19 (acute and convalescent) were obtained from the United States, Italy and Spain. Sample material is recorded as cDNA or gDNA derived from T cells, B-cell-depleted T cells, or PBMCs.

Followed over time, Seattle patients had been enrolled while infection was active. This CDR3 has 16 residues. V shed 4 bases, J shed 5 bases, and the junction held 10 bases outside the gene matches. The germline V gene encodes CDR1 LGHDT and CDR2 YNNKEL (reference sequence). Original handling: Estimation of nucleated cell counts was performed using reference gene primer amplification. TCRdb's table, derived via immunoSEQ multiplex PCR, lists solely in-frame clones and lacks some. From that table come the V and J calls and clone size; the DNA was used to work out D and trimming. The repertoire includes about 200,000 clones, 82% of them detected once, and approximately 7.8% sits in the top ten.

The chain links TRBV3-1 (or the pseudogene TRBV3-2) to TRBJ2-5; 10 positions agree with TRBD2. The source of this sequence is a woman between 55 and 75 years old with COVID-19, enrolled during active disease. The sequenced material came from peripheral blood. CDR3 amino acids: CASSLRAGSGRETQYF. The CDR3 nucleotides read TGTGCCAGCAGCCTCCGCGCCGGTAGCGGGAGGGAGACCCAGTACTTC.